A single sample is the source of the 17 T cell receptor beta chains below, sequenced in a study of T cells in Graves' hyperthyroidism and ophthalmopathy. Template material for amplifying TCR beta CDR3 regions consisted of RNA transcripts. The HTBI primer set drove a first-round RT-PCR of the TCR CDR3. TCRdb re-derived calls from the multiplex PCR reads in MiXCR, one entry per CDR3 protein. The data contain 800,000 or so distinct CDR3 sequences, approximately 40% of them singletons. The sample consisted of blood. All receptors come from a man younger than 30 with Graves' hyperthyroidism.

This clonotype was counted a single time. One end of the junction fails to match germline, which may point to a read error. The chain has TRBV11-1 and TRBJ1-2, with D hard to call. Per the germline V gene, CDR1 is SGHAT and CDR2 is FQDESV (reference sequence). The CDR3 extends over 15 amino acids. CDR3 amino acids: CASSREPGPTYGYTF. The CDR3, as DNA: TGCGCCAGCAGCCGAGAGCCCGGGCCGACCTATGGCTACACCTTC.

The chain uses TRBV7-2 and TRBJ2-5; 15 bases line up with TRBD2. The V and J ends lost 2 bases and 4 bases, in that order; junction bases with no gene match: 14. The length of the CDR3 is 20 residues. The germline CDR1 and CDR2 sequences are SGHTA and FQGNSA. Here the CDR3 DNA reads TGTGCCAGCAGCTTATGGACGGCGGGAGGGACTAGCGGGAGGATAGAGACCCAGTACTTC. Translating it yields CASSLWTAGGTSGRIETQYF.

This clonotype was detected a few times. The V and J genes are TRBV7-9 and TRBJ1-1; D uncertain. V lost 5 bases and J 9 bases, leaving 10 bases between the germline ends. This CDR3 has 11 residues. Looked up from germline, CDR1 is SEHNR and CDR2 is FQNEAQ (reference sequence). The CDR3 spells CASSRNPQAFF. The DNA for the CDR3 is TGTGCCAGCAGCCGGAACCCCCAAGCTTTCTTT.

The V gene is TRBV29-1, the J gene TRBJ1-4, with D maybe TRBD1 (5 bases). This CDR3 is built from 12 residues. Trimming cost V 4 bases and J 7 bases, with 10 bases left between them. Germline-derived CDR1 and CDR2 are SQVTM and ANQGSEA. CDR3 DNA sequence: TGCAGCGTTGCGGGGGTGGGTGAAAAACTGTTTTTT. Translation gives CSVAGVGEKLFF.

This clonotype was detected a few times. The V call is TRBV5-6, the J call TRBJ2-7; 7 bases are a match to TRBD1. The CDR3 length is 16 residues. With V trimmed by 6 bases and J by 5 bases, 17 bases remained unmatched. CDR1 is SGHDT, CDR2 YYEEEE, per germline. In nucleotides, the CDR3 is TGTGCCAGCACGCCAACAAGGACAGGAGATGTCCACGAGCAGTACTTC. Residues: CASTPTRTGDVHEQYF.

This clonotype occurred a few times. This sequence joins TRBV9 and TRBJ2-5; 8 nucleotides agree with TRBD2. The ends lost 4 bases at V and 7 bases at J; junction bases unmatched: 12. Germline V gives CDR1 SGDLS, CDR2 YYNGEE. This CDR3 contains 15 residues. The CDR3 here is CASSPQRERAGTQYF. DNA of the CDR3: TGTGCCAGCAGCCCCCAGCGGGAGCGGGCTGGGACCCAGTACTTC. The variable domain in full, completed from reference TRBV9 and TRBJ2-5, reads DSGVTQTPKHLITATGQRVTLRCSPRSGDLSVYWYQQSLDQGLQFLIQYYNGEERAKGNILERFSAQQFPDLHSELNLSSLELGDSALYFCASSPQRERAGTQYFGPGTRLLVL.

The chain couples TRBV5-5 to TRBJ2-2, with D uncertain. This CDR3 has 13 residues. CDR1 SGHKS and CDR2 YYEKEE come from the germline V gene (reference sequence). V shed 2 bases and J shed 6 bases, with 8 bases lying between them. This CDR3 is CASSFGSAGELFF. DNA for the CDR3: TGTGCCAGCAGCTTCGGATCCGCCGGGGAGCTGTTTTTT. Drawing the rest from reference TRBV5-5 and TRBJ2-2, the complete variable domain is DAGVTQSPTHLIKTRGQQVTLRCSPISGHKSVSWYQQVLGQGPQFIFQYYEKEERGRGNFPDRFSARQFPNYSSELNVNALLLGDSALYLCASSFGSAGELFFGEGSRLTVL.

The chain links TRBV11-2 to TRBJ1-1, with D unclear. The CDR3 sequence is 15 residues long. With 7 bases removed from V and 6 bases from J, the gap between germline ends came to 21 bases. Germline loops: CDR1 SGHAT, CDR2 FQNNGV. This chain's CDR3 is CASNPPPAKIPEAFF. CDR3 nucleotide sequence: TGTGCCAGCAACCCCCCCCCGGCGAAAATCCCTGAAGCTTTCTTT. The full variable domain, its missing parts supplied by reference TRBV11-2 and TRBJ1-1, is EAGVAQSPRYKIIEKRQSVAFWCNPISGHATLYWYQQILGQGPKLLIQFQNNGVVDDSQLPKDRFSAERLKGVDSTLKIQPAKLEDSAVYLCASNPPPAKIPEAFFGQGTRLTVV.

This clonotype was found many times. This chain connects TRBV19 to TRBJ1-4; D not resolved. Per the germline V gene, CDR1 is LNHDA and CDR2 is SQIVND (reference sequence). CDR3 size: 13 residues. V lost 8 bases, J lost 4 bases, and 11 bases lay in between. The CDR3 loop reads CASVGRYNEKLFF. The DNA of the CDR3 is TGTGCCAGTGTTGGACGGTATAATGAAAAACTGTTTTTT.

The CDR3 loop reads CALYGTSGTEAFF. The CDR3 coding sequence is TGTGCCCTTTACGGGACCTCGGGCACTGAAGCTTTCTTT. The chain carries TRBV2 and TRBJ1-1, with TRBD1 as a possible D gene (5 bases). This CDR3 region has 13 residues. V lost 11 bases, J lost 4 bases, and 17 bases lay in between. Germline V gene lookup returns CDR1 SNHLY and CDR2 FYNNEI.

As concerns this clonotype: This may arise from a read error, as a much more abundant clone is one base away. The CDR3 does not end in the conserved phenylalanine or tryptophan, so this is likely a read error. The chain has TRBV20-1 and TRBJ1-6; TRBD1 agrees at 8 bases. The length of the CDR3 is 14 residues. Germline CDR1 DFQATT, CDR2 SNEGSKA (reference sequence). The V segment lost 7 bases and the J segment 10 bases; nucleotides outside the gene matches: 12. This CDR3 reads CSVRPGQGISPLHL. The CDR3 DNA is TGCAGTGTTCGCCCCGGACAGGGAATCTCACCCCTCCACCTT.

This chain links TRBV6-6 with TRBJ1-5; D ambiguous. The CDR3 spans 13 residues. The germline gives CDR1 MNHNY, CDR2 SVGAGI (reference sequence). Trimming cost V 7 bases and J 7 bases, with 14 bases left between them. Here the CDR3 reads CASTERGEQPQHF. The DNA of the CDR3 is TGTGCCAGCACTGAACGAGGAGAACAGCCCCAGCATTTT.

This sequence joins TRBV19 and TRBJ1-1, with 9 bases fitting TRBD1. J was trimmed by 5 bases and V by 4 bases; bases with no gene match: 11. Looked up from germline, CDR1 is LNHDA and CDR2 is SQIVND (reference sequence). This CDR3 has 16 amino acids. CDR3: CASSTIWTGVRTEAFF. The CDR3 DNA sequence: TGTGCCAGTAGTACCATTTGGACAGGGGTAAGGACTGAAGCTTTCTTT.

The genes are TRBV6-1 and TRBJ2-5; D remains unclear. The CDR3 extends over 13 amino acids. V lost 11 bases to trimming and J lost 2 bases, with 15 bases between them. The germline CDR1 and CDR2 sequences are MNHNS and SASEGT. CDR3 nucleotide sequence: TGTGCCTCTCGAGGTGCTCAACAAGAGACCCAGTACTTC. This codes for CASRGAQQETQYF.

The chain is built from TRBV4-3 and TRBJ2-7; D gene ambiguous. The CDR3 consists of 14 residues. The V end lost 0 bases, the J end lost 3 bases, and 9 bases lay between the germline ends. Per the germline V gene, CDR1 is LGHNA and CDR2 is YSLEER. CDR3 bases: TGCGCCAGCAGCCAAGATCGCGATTACTACGAGCAGTACTTC. It translates to CASSQDRDYYEQYF.

The chain is built from TRBV7-2 and TRBJ1-2; 9 nucleotides agree with TRBD1. V was clipped by 7 bases and J by 5 bases; unmatched bases: 11. Germline V lookup: CDR1 SGHTA, CDR2 FQGNSA. The CDR3 spans 15 residues. The chain's CDR3 is CASTMKQGQGYGYTF. For the CDR3, the DNA is TGTGCCAGCACTATGAAACAGGGACAGGGATATGGCTACACCTTC.

This clonotype was found a few times. This rearrangement joins TRBV3-1 to TRBJ2-5; 12 bases agree with TRBD2. Germline values: CDR1 LGHDT, CDR2 YNNKEL (reference sequence). Trimming at V came to 5 bases and at J to 5 bases, leaving 9 bases not matched to a gene. The CDR3 totals 16 residues. CDR3 in DNA: TGTGCCAGCAGCTTGGGGTCTAGCGGGGGGGAGGAGACCCAGTACTTC. It codes for CASSLGSSGGEETQYF.